This is a list of T cell receptor beta chains from one sample in a study of blood T cell repertoires in COVID-19. Produced via immunoSEQ multiplex PCR; TCRdb's table is partial and in-frame only. The table records 200,000 to 300,000 clones, 80% to 90% of them present only once. Sequencing input: PBMCs or T cells enriched from blood (not recorded which). The receptors originated from a woman aged 35 to 49 who had been exposed to COVID-19. The CDR3 runs from the conserved cysteine through the conserved F or W. The order of the fields is J gene, clone size, D gene, V gene, CDR3 protein, CDR3 DNA. A D gene is named only where the DNA matches it firmly. Size is omitted from some rows. Given values are once, few, many or a class for expanded clones.

>TRBJ1-6|.|.|TRBV4-2
CASSQGGDSPLHF
TGTGCCAGCAGCCAGGGAGGCGATTCACCCCTCCACTTT
>TRBJ2-5|.|TRBD1|TRBV24-1
CATSDTRTGQETQYF
TGTGCCACCAGTGACACAAGGACAGGCCAAGAGACCCAGTACTTC
>TRBJ2-2|.|TRBD2|TRBV7-3
CASRRGGRGNTGELFF
TGTGCCAGCCGAAGGGGAGGGCGAGGGAACACCGGGGAGCTGTTTTTT
>TRBJ2-7|.|TRBD1|TRBV24-1
CATSADRTGDYEQYF
TGTGCCACCAGTGCCGACAGGACAGGGGACTACGAGCAGTACTTC
>TRBJ2-1|.|TRBD2|TRBV5-4
CASSFKSGGADEQFF
TGTGCCAGCAGCTTTAAAAGCGGGGGGGCCGATGAGCAGTTCTTC
>TRBJ2-2|.|TRBD1|TRBV11-2
CASSVDRGAGELFF
TGTGCCAGCAGCGTCGACAGGGGAGCCGGGGAGCTGTTTTTT
>TRBJ1-3|.|.|TRBV28
CASSFIQGDSGNTIYF
TGTGCCAGCAGTTTCATTCAGGGCGACTCTGGAAACACCATATATTTT
>TRBJ1-1|.|.|TRBV5-1
CASSLGGGRGTEAFF
TGCGCCAGCAGCTTAGGGGGGGGTCGAGGCACTGAAGCTTTCTTT
>TRBJ2-2|.|.|TRBV14
CASSQVLLTGELFF
TGTGCCAGCAGCCAAGTTCTGTTGACCGGGGAGCTGTTTTTT
>TRBJ2-6|.|.|TRBV24-1
CATSAVAGANVLTF
TGTGCCACCAGTGCGGTGGCTGGGGCCAACGTCCTGACTTTC
>TRBJ2-3|.|TRBD2|TRBV5-4
CASSSGLVRSTDTQYF
TGTGCCAGCAGCTCCGGACTAGTTCGAAGCACAGATACGCAGTATTTT
>TRBJ1-3|once|.|TRBV28
CASFPGAAGNTIYF
TGTGCCAGCTTCCCGGGAGCGGCGGGAAACACCATATATTTT
>TRBJ1-2|.|TRBD1|TRBV28
CASSRPGTGGYGYTF
TGTGCCAGCAGTCGACCCGGGACAGGGGGCTATGGCTACACCTTC
>TRBJ2-3|.|.|TRBV5-1
CASSLARETDTQYF
TGTGCCAGCAGCCTGGCCCGAGAGACAGATACGCAGTATTTT
>TRBJ1-3|.|.|TRBV4-3
CASSQGASSGNTIYF
TGCGCCAGCAGCCAAGGGGCCAGCTCTGGAAACACCATATATTTT
>TRBJ2-5|.|TRBD1|TRBV24-1
CATSDGQVTETQYF
TGTGCCACCAGTGATGGACAGGTAACGGAGACCCAGTACTTC
>TRBJ2-5|.|TRBD2|TRBV19
CASRRLAGFGETQYF
TGTGCCAGTAGGCGACTAGCGGGATTCGGAGAGACCCAGTACTTC
>TRBJ1-2|.|.|TRBV29-1
CSGQANYGYTF
TGCAGCGGACAGGCCAACTATGGCTACACCTTC